The T cell receptor (beta chain) under discussion was sequenced for a study of T cell changes during pregnancy in multiple sclerosis. The CDR3 runs to 17 residues. From germline, CDR1 is SGHTA and CDR2 FQGNSA. V shed 4 bases, J shed 7 bases, and the junction held 16 bases outside the gene matches. The table came from immunoSEQ multiplex PCR; TCRdb's copy has only in-frame clones and leaves some out. The sample consists of tens of thousands of clones, about 88% of them appearing once. The chain employs TRBV7-2 and TRBJ2-7; 10 nucleotides line up with TRBD2. This material consisted of CD8+ T cells from peripheral blood mononuclear cells, taken after pregnancy. The clonotype was recovered from a female donor with multiple sclerosis, enrolled in a pregnancy study. CDR3 in amino acids: CASSWGLAYEAYVEQYF. DNA of the CDR3: TGTGCCAGCAGCTGGGGACTAGCGTATGAGGCCTACGTGGAGCAGTACTTC.